Sequencing of this T cell receptor beta chain was carried out in a study of molecular identifiers for immune sequencing clone quantification (dated by TCRdb to the late 2010s). With respect to the entire study: For a replicate experiment, RNA from roughly 20,000 or 100,000 naive CD8 T cells was divided into five aliquots, and four of the five aliquots were sequenced. CD8 T cells were used in a methods study to benchmark molecular-identifier clustering-based TCR repertoire sequencing (MIDCIRS) and TCR RNA copy counting.

Study-level results and caveats: Modeling indicated roughly 3.3 TCR RNA copies recovered per cell, compared with 7.5 to 10 by digital PCR, which implies a capture efficiency of around 31%. Highly expanded clone sizes could be underestimated because identical TCR molecules may share a barcode. Spiked-in Jurkat TCR RNA equivalent to a single cell was reported to be detectable even among approximately 1 million naive CD8 T cells. In CMV-specific effector cells, clones with more than 20 RNA copies contained over 99% of molecules, whereas in naive cells such clones contained under 1% of molecules. The naive libraries included spiked-in Jurkat TCR RNA (about nine copies' worth), and this Jurkat TCR RNA is not part of the donor repertoire. When barcode sub-clustering was omitted, TCR diversity was inflated by chimeric consensus sequences, with chimeras reaching as high as 47%.

Library prep was done by PCR. This sample was sequenced with a NextSeq 500. Bulk TCR libraries were generated as previously described, with the TCR primers listed in Table S5 used. Purification of total RNA was performed with the Qiagen AllPrep DNA/RNA kit. Before analysis, reads from multiple sequencing runs of one library were combined. In the paper's pipeline: Reads were retained only if their TCR constant sequence matched exactly, and those retained reads were trimmed to 150 nt and grouped according to their 12-nt molecular barcodes. Reads within each barcode group were sub-clustered using a 15% Levenshtein threshold, and quality-weighted consensus sequences were constructed for each RNA molecule. Non-functional sequences were discarded, and so were lower-count sequences lying one edit away from another sequence. Based on a fit of two negative binomial distributions, barcode sub-clusters having less than 20% of the maximum read count were discarded. TCRdb itself trimmed the public reads at Q25 with fastp, ran MiXCR and retained productive beta chains. Every distinct CDR3 protein forms one entry, paired with its most common genes and DNA. The V and J calls follow TCRdb's processing rather than the paper's. The sample contains under 800,000 distinct CDR3 sequences, 25% of them found a single time. The ten biggest clones cover 0.75% to 0.8% of the sample.

Taken from the germline V gene, the CDR1 and CDR2 loops are LGHNA and YSLEER. V trim: 1 base; J trim: 10 bases; unmatched bases: 12. The CDR3 holds 17 amino acids from the cysteine to the phenylalanine. Just the 51-base CDR3 DNA is kept, in frame starting at base 1. This clonotype has a handful of counts. Which antigen it targets is not known. Base qualities are not provided; no much larger clone lies one nucleotide away. Naive CD8 T cell libraries were made from about 20,000 to 1,000,000 sorted cells using 10%, 30% or 50% of purified RNA. Naive CD8 T cells, defined as CD8+CD4-CCR7+CD45RA+, were FACS-sorted into RLT Plus buffer on a BD FACSAria II. Detection sensitivity was tested by spiking Jurkat RNA equal to roughly ten TCR copies' worth into samples containing roughly 17,000-1,100,000 naive CD8 T cells. CD8 T cells were enriched with RosetteSep CD8+ T Cell Enrichment Cocktail and Ficoll-Paque, followed by ACK red cell lysis.

Sequencing was performed on naive CD8+ T cells from blood, with Jurkat cell RNA spiked in. This specimen's cell subset or site label, per the study, means: FACS-sorted CD8+CD4-CCR7+CD45RA+ naive T cells. This clonotype was sampled from a human donor in good health. Some libraries in this study had Jurkat cell RNA spiked in. In this chain, TRBV4-3 is recombined with TRBJ2-1, with 11 bases matching TRBD2. The CDR3 protein is CASSQGLAGGLFREQFF. The DNA sequence is as follows: TGCGCCAGCAGCCAAGGCTTAGCGGGGGGGCTGTTCCGGGAGCAGTTCTTC.